A selection of T cell receptor beta chains follows, all from one sample in a study of shared clonotypes between healthy human individuals. The method was immunoSEQ multiplex PCR; TCRdb's version includes in-frame clones alone and lacks a portion of them. Seen here are over a million clones, approximately 76% observed once, and the top ten hold about 1.5%. What was sequenced was memory CD4+ T cells sorted from blood. These receptors were collected from a young man in good health. CDR3s include the opening cysteine and the closing phenylalanine or tryptophan. A D gene is named only where the DNA matches it firmly. Not all rows give a size; the values are once, few, many and, for expanded clones, a class.

>.|TRBJ1-2|TRBD1|TRBV10-3
CAISANRGGDYGYTF
TGTGCCATCAGTGCAAACAGGGGAGGCGACTATGGCTACACCTTC
>few|TRBJ1-6|.|TRBV27
CASSLGTHYNSPLHF
TGTGCCAGCAGTTTGGGGACCCACTATAATTCACCCCTCCACTTT
>.|TRBJ2-3|.|TRBV7-9
CASSMGSTDTQYF
TGTGCCAGCAGTATGGGGAGCACAGATACGCAGTATTTT
>.|TRBJ1-2|TRBD1|TRBV7-2
CASSTRQGAYGYTF
TGTGCCAGCAGCACCCGACAGGGAGCCTATGGCTACACCTTC
>.|TRBJ2-3|.|TRBV6-8
CASDEVGTATDTQYF
TGTGCCAGCGATGAAGTCGGGACGGCGACAGATACGCAGTATTTT
>.|TRBJ2-7|.|TRBV27
CASSPGLFYEQYF
TGTGCCAGCAGCCCCGGACTATTCTACGAGCAGTACTTC
>.|TRBJ2-7|.|TRBV5-1
CASSSSGYEQYF
TGCGCCAGCAGCTCTTCCGGTTACGAGCAGTACTTC
>few|TRBJ1-5|.|TRBV28
CASSPPGLFNQPQHF
TGTGCCAGCAGTCCCCCGGGGCTATTCAATCAGCCCCAGCATTTT
>.|TRBJ2-7|.|TRBV20-1
CSAKMDEQYF
TGCAGTGCTAAGATGGACGAGCAGTACTTC
>few|TRBJ2-2|.|TRBV7-2
CASSLEVGELFF
TGTGCCAGCAGCTTAGAGGTCGGGGAGCTGTTTTTT
>.|TRBJ2-1|.|TRBV18
CASSPPGWDAANEQFF
TGTGCCAGCTCACCACCTGGCTGGGACGCAGCAAATGAGCAGTTCTTC
>.|TRBJ1-6|TRBD1|TRBV9
CASSAGQVPNSPLHF
TGTGCCAGCAGCGCCGGACAGGTTCCGAATTCACCCCTCCACTTT
>.|TRBJ2-1|.|TRBV6-1
CASSASSAANNEQFF
TGTGCCAGCAGTGCTTCCTCGGCAGCCAACAATGAGCAGTTCTTC
>.|TRBJ1-6|.|TRBV9
CASSVAQGGSPLHF
TGTGCCAGCAGCGTAGCTCAGGGAGGTTCACCCCTCCACTTT
>.|TRBJ2-2|.|TRBV30
CAWHQGNTGELFF
TGTGCCTGGCATCAGGGAAACACCGGGGAGCTGTTTTTT
>.|TRBJ1-5|TRBD1|TRBV19
CASSVTGVESNQPQHF
TGTGCCAGTAGTGTTACAGGGGTTGAGAGCAATCAGCCCCAGCATTTT